The 27 T cell receptor beta chains listed next were all sequenced from one sample in a study of Ad26.COV2.S vaccination and SARS-CoV-2 variants. The protocol was immunoSEQ multiplex PCR, while the TCRdb copy is restricted to in-frame clones and leaves out a portion. The table records just over 350,000 clones, about 91% of them present only once. The material sequenced was peripheral blood, taken after recovery from COVID-19. The origin of the receptors is a human donor who had recovered from COVID-19.

This clone was seen more than once but under ten times. The chain links TRBV7-9 to TRBJ1-3; D gene unclear. Trimming removed 5 bases from V and 2 bases from J, with 19 bases in between. Per germline, CDR1 SEHNR and CDR2 FQNEAQ (reference sequence). The CDR3 totals 17 residues. The CDR3 sequence: CASSPNYRAITGNTIYF. In DNA form, the CDR3 reads TGTGCCAGCAGCCCTAACTATCGGGCGATTACTGGAAACACCATATATTTT.

The chain combines TRBV6-5 with TRBJ2-7, with no clear D. Germline assignment: CDR1 MNHEY and CDR2 SVGAGI. V lost 2 bases to trimming and J lost 3 bases, with 8 bases between them. The CDR3 covers 13 residues. The chain's CDR3 is CASSYGFGYEQYF. In nucleotides, the CDR3 is TGTGCCAGCAGTTACGGATTTGGCTACGAGCAGTACTTC.

V usage is TRBV9 and J usage is TRBJ2-2; TRBD1 or TRBD2 may be the D gene (6 bases each). Germline CDR1 and CDR2: SGDLS and YYNGEE. Trimming took off 0 bases at V and 4 bases at J, with 13 bases between the two ends. The CDR3 is made up of 16 amino acids. CDR3 sequence: CASSVEGGGVTGELFF. For the CDR3, the DNA is TGTGCCAGCAGCGTAGAGGGGGGAGGCGTCACCGGGGAGCTGTTTTTT.

This chain connects TRBV5-4 to TRBJ1-2; TRBD1 aligns across 11 bases. Germline lookup yields CDR1 SGHNT and CDR2 YYREEE (reference sequence). Germline trimming cut 0 bases from V and 6 bases from J; bases unmatched to any gene: 7. CDR3 length: 16 amino acids. The CDR3 bases are TGTGCCAGCAGCTTGGGGCTCGGACAGGGGGCAGATGGCTACACCTTC. Translation gives CASSLGLGQGADGYTF.

The chain links TRBV6-5 to TRBJ2-7, with 8 bases lining up with TRBD1. Germline-derived CDR1 and CDR2 are MNHEY and SVGAGI. This CDR3 spans 14 amino acids. V lost 2 bases to trimming and J lost 2 bases; unmatched junction nucleotides: 2. The chain's CDR3 is CASSYTQGAYEQYF. The CDR3 nucleotides are TGTGCCAGCAGTTACACACAGGGGGCCTACGAGCAGTACTTC.

J is TRBJ2-3 and V is TRBV7-3; possibly TRBD2 for D (7 bases). Deletions cut 5 bases from V and 6 bases from J, with 15 bases between. Germline V gives CDR1 SGHTA, CDR2 FQGTGA. The CDR3 is 14 amino acids. The CDR3 is CASSPGGGGDTQYF. The CDR3 nucleotides read TGTGCCAGCAGCCCGGGGGGCGGGGGCGATACGCAGTATTTT.

This chain connects TRBV2 to TRBJ1-3, with D unresolved. This CDR3 contains 12 residues. The germline CDR1 and CDR2 sequences are SNHLY and FYNNEI. Deletions cut 2 bases from V and 4 bases from J, with 3 bases between. The CDR3 loop reads CASSERGNTIYF. The CDR3 coding sequence is TGTGCCAGCAGTGAACGGGGAAACACCATATATTTT.

This sequence joins TRBV27 and TRBJ2-7, with TRBD1 identical over 7 bases. CDR1 is MNHEY, CDR2 SMNVEV, per germline (reference sequence). This CDR3 is 16 amino acids long. The J segment lost 0 bases and the V segment lost 5 bases, leaving 10 bases of the junction unmatched. CDR3 nucleotide sequence: TGTGCCAGCAGTCTACTTCCGGGACAGAGCTCCTACGAGCAGTACTTC. Amino acids: CASSLLPGQSSYEQYF.

V is TRBV5-1 and J is TRBJ2-3, with 11 positions matching TRBD2. Germline assignment: CDR1 SGHRS and CDR2 YFSETQ. CDR3 length equals 14 residues. The V gene end was trimmed by 0 bases and the J gene end by 10 bases; junction bases not matched to a gene: 4. CDR3 protein: CASSLGLAGGPQYF. As DNA, the CDR3 is TGCGCCAGCAGCTTGGGTCTAGCGGGGGGACCGCAGTATTTT.

The chain is built from TRBV7-2 and TRBJ1-6; D remains ambiguous. In germline, CDR1 is SGHTA, CDR2 FQGNSA. Trimming removed 5 bases at V and 4 bases at J, with 12 bases between. CDR3 length: 15 residues. CDR3 region: CASSVQRGYNSPLHF. CDR3 in DNA: TGTGCCAGCAGCGTACAGCGAGGATATAATTCACCCCTCCACTTT.

The chain links TRBV11-3 to TRBJ1-5, with TRBD1 matching 7 bases. The ends lost 2 bases at V and 2 bases at J; junction bases unmatched: 6. From germline, CDR1 is SGHNT and CDR2 YENEEA. The CDR3 is 16 amino acids. The CDR3 sequence is CASSLYRGPRNQPQHF. CDR3 nucleotide sequence: TGTGCCAGCAGCTTATACAGGGGCCCTCGCAATCAGCCCCAGCATTTT.

The rearrangement joins TRBV7-9 to TRBJ1-2, with D possibly TRBD1 on 5 matching bases. The germline V gene has CDR1 SEHNR and CDR2 FQNEAQ (reference sequence). The CDR3 covers 13 residues. Trimming left V 2 bases short and J 3 bases short, with 7 bases between. The CDR3 sequence is CASSLNRHYGYTF. The DNA for the CDR3 is TGTGCCAGCAGCTTAAACAGGCACTATGGCTACACCTTC.

This chain uses TRBV10-2 with TRBJ1-2; D remains ambiguous. Germline CDR1 is WSHSY and CDR2 is SAAADI. V lost 0 bases and J lost 6, with 11 bases in between. CDR3 size: 14 residues. CDR3 sequence: CASSESTREDGYTF. The CDR3 DNA reads TGCGCCAGCAGTGAGTCGACTCGGGAGGATGGCTACACCTTC.

This chain uses TRBV19 with TRBJ2-5, with D perhaps given as TRBD1 or TRBD2 (6 bases each). The V end was cut by 4 bases, the J end by 6 bases, with 18 bases between. Germline CDR1 and CDR2: LNHDA and SQIVND (reference sequence). The CDR3 is 15 residues long. CDR3 residues: CASSNPYRGRQTQYF. The CDR3 DNA reads as TGTGCCAGTAGTAATCCGTATCGGGGGCGGCAGACCCAGTACTTC.

The V and J genes are TRBV27 and TRBJ2-5; the match to TRBD2 covers 9 bases. J gave up 5 bases and V 2 bases, and 9 bases lay outside the gene matches. Germline V CDR1 and CDR2: MNHEY, SMNVEV (reference sequence). The CDR3 consists of 16 residues. The DNA for the CDR3 is TGTGCCAGCAGTTTAGCGGGGACTAGCAGGTCGGAGACCCAGTACTTC. Translated: CASSLAGTSRSETQYF.

CDR3 sequence reads: CASSPGIHYGYTF. CDR3 coding DNA: TGTGCCAGCAGCCCCGGGATTCATTATGGCTACACCTTC. The chain links TRBV6-2 or TRBV6-3 to TRBJ1-2; the D is unclear. The V end lost 6 bases, the J end lost 5 bases, and 13 bases lay between the germline ends. The CDR3 extends over 13 amino acids. Germline CDR1 MNHEY, CDR2 SVGEGT.

The rearrangement links TRBV6-2 or TRBV6-3 to TRBJ1-6; D ambiguous. Germline CDR1 and CDR2: MNHEY and SVGEGT. V was cut by 6 bases and J by 11 bases, with 11 bases left in between. CDR3 length equals 12 residues. CDR3 in DNA: TGTGCCAGCAGCCTCAGGCTCACACCCCTCCACTTT. Protein product: CASSLRLTPLHF.

With respect to this clone: Other DNA sequences from this sample encode an identical CDR3 as well. The rearrangement uses TRBV7-3 and TRBJ1-1; D is unresolved. Trimming took 5 bases from V and 1 from J, leaving 11 bases between them. The length of the CDR3 is 14 residues. CDR1 is SGHTA and CDR2 is FQGTGA in the germline V gene. In DNA form, the CDR3 reads TGTGCCAGCAGCCCCCGTGGAGGGAACACTGAAGCTTTCTTT. Protein product: CASSPRGGNTEAFF.

The genes are TRBV14 and TRBJ2-5, with D perhaps matching TRBD1 (6 bases). Per germline, CDR1 SGHDN and CDR2 FVKESK. The CDR3 sequence is 17 residues long. The germline V and J ends were trimmed by 0 bases and 5 bases, with 19 bases remaining between them. The CDR3 nucleotides read TGTGCCAGCAGCCAAGAGGCAGGACAGCCCGGGTGGGAGACCCAGTACTTC. It is translated as CASSQEAGQPGWETQYF. The entire variable domain, with the rest obtained from reference TRBV14 and TRBJ2-5, is as follows: EAGVTQFPSHSVIEKGQTVTLRCDPISGHDNLYWYRRVMGKEIKFLLHFVKESKQDESGMPNNRFLAERTGGTYSTLKVQPAELEDSGVYFCASSQEAGQPGWETQYFGPGTRLLVL.

The rearrangement links TRBV9 to TRBJ1-5, with D unresolved. This CDR3 is 15 amino acids long. Trimming took 4 bases from V and 1 from J, leaving 12 bases between them. CDR1 is SGDLS and CDR2 is YYNGEE in the germline V gene. The CDR3 loop reads CASSYGPGSNQPQHF. The CDR3 nucleotides are TGTGCCAGCAGCTATGGACCTGGGAGCAATCAGCCCCAGCATTTT.

This chain connects TRBV11-2 to TRBJ2-3; 9 nucleotides line up with TRBD2. The V gene's germline CDR1 is SGHAT and CDR2 FQNNGV. The junction had 11 bases not matched to a gene; V was cut back by 7 bases and J by 6 bases. The length of the CDR3 is 15 residues. CDR3 coding DNA: TGTGCCAGCACAGTAGGCGGGGGGGGCGCGGATACGCAGTATTTT. It translates to CASTVGGGGADTQYF.

This chain links TRBV7-9 with TRBJ2-1, with 13 bases fitting TRBD2. This CDR3 region has 15 residues. V gave up 5 bases and J gave up 7 bases; unmatched junction bases: 5. The V gene's germline CDR1 is SEHNR and CDR2 FQNEAQ (reference sequence). Here the CDR3 reads CASSTSGGVRNEQFF. The DNA of the CDR3 is TGTGCCAGCAGCACTAGCGGGGGGGTTAGAAATGAGCAGTTCTTC.

This chain links TRBV5-6 with TRBJ2-6, with D hard to call. The CDR3 is 14 residues long. The germline V gene has CDR1 SGHDT and CDR2 YYEEEE. The ends were cut back, 0 bases at V and 0 bases at J, with 1 base in the middle. The CDR3: CASSLASGANVLTF. The CDR3 region has the DNA TGTGCCAGCAGCTTGGCCTCTGGGGCCAACGTCCTGACTTTC.

The chain combines TRBV5-5 with TRBJ1-2; tentatively, D is TRBD1 (6 bases). CDR1 and CDR2 from the germline V gene are SGHKS and YYEKEE (reference sequence). The CDR3 runs 14 residues. Trimming stripped 4 bases from V and 7 bases from J, with 17 bases between. This CDR3 reads CASSPHLLGAGYTF. In nucleotides, the CDR3 is TGTGCCAGCAGCCCCCACTTGTTGGGGGCTGGCTACACCTTC.

The CDR3 nucleotides read TGTGCCAGTTCGACTCCAACTAATGAAAAACTGTTTTTT. This gives the protein CASSTPTNEKLFF. V gene TRBV19 combines with J gene TRBJ1-4; D gene unclear. The germline V gene has CDR1 LNHDA and CDR2 SQIVND (reference sequence). V was pared by 8 bases and J by 0 bases, with 7 bases between. The CDR3 has 13 amino acids.

The chain has TRBV6-5 and TRBJ2-7; D uncertain. Per germline, CDR1 MNHEY and CDR2 SVGAGI. The CDR3 contains 13 residues. Trimming removed 7 bases from V and 2 bases from J, with 12 bases in between. In DNA, the CDR3 is TGTGCCAGCACCCCGGCGGCTACCTACGAGCAGTACTTC. Amino acid sequence: CASTPAATYEQYF.

The gene calls are TRBV10-3 and TRBJ2-1; TRBD1 matches 8 bases. Germline V gene sequence: CDR1 ENHRY, CDR2 SYGVKD. The CDR3 is 15 residues long. The junction had 18 bases not matched to a gene; V was cut back by 11 bases and J by 9 bases. The CDR3 region has the DNA TGTGCCGCGGTACCGGGACAGGTAATGAGGGGTGAGCAGTTCTTC. It translates to CAAVPGQVMRGEQFF.